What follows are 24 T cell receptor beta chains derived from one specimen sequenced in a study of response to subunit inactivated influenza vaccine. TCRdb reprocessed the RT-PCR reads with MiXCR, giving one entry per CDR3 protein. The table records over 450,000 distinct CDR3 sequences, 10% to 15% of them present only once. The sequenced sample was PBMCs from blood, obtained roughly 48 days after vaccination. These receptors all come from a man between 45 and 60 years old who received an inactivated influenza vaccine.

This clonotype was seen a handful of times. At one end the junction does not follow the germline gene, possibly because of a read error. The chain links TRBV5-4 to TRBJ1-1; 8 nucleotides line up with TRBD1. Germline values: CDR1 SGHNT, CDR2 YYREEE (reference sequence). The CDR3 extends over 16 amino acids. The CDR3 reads CASRLGGGQGNTEAFF. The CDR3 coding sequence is TGTGCCAGCAGATTGGGGGGAGGACAGGGGAACACTGAAGCTTTCTTT.

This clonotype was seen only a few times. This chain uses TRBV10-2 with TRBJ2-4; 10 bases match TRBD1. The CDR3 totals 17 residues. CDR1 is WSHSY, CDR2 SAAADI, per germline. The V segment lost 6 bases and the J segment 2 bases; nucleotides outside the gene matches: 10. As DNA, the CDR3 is TGCGCCAGCAGGAGGGATCCGGGACAGGGGTCCAAAAACATTCAGTACTTC. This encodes CASRRDPGQGSKNIQYF.

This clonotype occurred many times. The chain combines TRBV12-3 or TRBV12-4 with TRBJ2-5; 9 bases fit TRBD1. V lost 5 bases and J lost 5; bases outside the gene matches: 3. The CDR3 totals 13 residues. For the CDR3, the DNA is TGTGCCAGCAGTCCAGGACAGGGGGAGACCCAGTACTTC. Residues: CASSPGQGETQYF.

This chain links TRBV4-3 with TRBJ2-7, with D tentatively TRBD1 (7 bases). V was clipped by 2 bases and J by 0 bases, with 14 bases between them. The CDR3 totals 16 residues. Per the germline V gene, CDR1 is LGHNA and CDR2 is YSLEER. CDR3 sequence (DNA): TGCGCCAGCAGCCAACGGGCGGGACAGAGCTCCTACGAGCAGTACTTC. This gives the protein CASSQRAGQSSYEQYF.

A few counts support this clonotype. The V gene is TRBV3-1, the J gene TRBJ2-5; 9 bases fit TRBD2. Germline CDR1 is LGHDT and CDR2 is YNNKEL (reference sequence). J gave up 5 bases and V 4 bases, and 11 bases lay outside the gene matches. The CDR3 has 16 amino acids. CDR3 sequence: CASSPGRGGLWETQYF. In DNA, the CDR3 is TGTGCCAGCAGCCCCGGGCGGGGGGGCCTTTGGGAGACCCAGTACTTC.

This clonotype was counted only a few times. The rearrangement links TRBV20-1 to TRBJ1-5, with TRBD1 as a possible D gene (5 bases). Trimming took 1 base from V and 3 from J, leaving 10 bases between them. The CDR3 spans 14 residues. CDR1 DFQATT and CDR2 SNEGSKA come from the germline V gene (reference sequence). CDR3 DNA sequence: TGCAGTGCTAGAGTGGGGGGGAACAATCAGCCCCAGCATTTT. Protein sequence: CSARVGGNNQPQHF.

The CDR3 here is CASSASSGSFNEQFF. DNA of the CDR3: TGTGCCAGCAGCGCCTCGAGCGGGAGCTTCAATGAGCAGTTCTTC. The rearrangement uses TRBV7-3 and TRBJ2-1; 8 bases map to TRBD2. Germline V gives CDR1 SGHTA, CDR2 FQGTGA. CDR3 size: 15 residues. With 5 bases clipped from V and 6 bases from J, the junction kept 9 bases outside the gene matches.

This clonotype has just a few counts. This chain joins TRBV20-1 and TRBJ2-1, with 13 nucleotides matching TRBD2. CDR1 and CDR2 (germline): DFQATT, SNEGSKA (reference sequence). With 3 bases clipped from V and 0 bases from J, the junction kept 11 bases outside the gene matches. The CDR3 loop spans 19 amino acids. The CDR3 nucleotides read TGCAGTGCTAGTGCATTGGGGACTAGCGGGATGAGCTCCTACAATGAGCAGTTCTTC. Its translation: CSASALGTSGMSSYNEQFF.

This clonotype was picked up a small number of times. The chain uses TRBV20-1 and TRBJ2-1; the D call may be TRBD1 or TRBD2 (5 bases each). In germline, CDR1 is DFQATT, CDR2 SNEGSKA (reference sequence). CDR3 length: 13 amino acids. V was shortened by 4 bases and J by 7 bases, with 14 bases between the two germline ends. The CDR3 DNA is TGCAGTGCTAACCGGGGCTCGGGGAATGAGCAGTTCTTC. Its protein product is CSANRGSGNEQFF.

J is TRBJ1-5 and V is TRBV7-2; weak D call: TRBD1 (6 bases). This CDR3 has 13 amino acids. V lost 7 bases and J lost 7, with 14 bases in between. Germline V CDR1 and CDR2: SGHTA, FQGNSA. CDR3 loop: CASTTVQGQPQHF. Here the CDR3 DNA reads TGTGCCAGCACGACAGTCCAGGGGCAGCCCCAGCATTTT.

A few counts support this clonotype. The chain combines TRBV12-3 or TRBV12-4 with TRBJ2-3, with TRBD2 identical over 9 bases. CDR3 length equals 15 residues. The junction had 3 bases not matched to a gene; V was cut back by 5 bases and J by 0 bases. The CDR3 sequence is CASSGRGGSTDTQYF. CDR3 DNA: TGTGCCAGCAGTGGGCGGGGGGGGAGCACAGATACGCAGTATTTT.

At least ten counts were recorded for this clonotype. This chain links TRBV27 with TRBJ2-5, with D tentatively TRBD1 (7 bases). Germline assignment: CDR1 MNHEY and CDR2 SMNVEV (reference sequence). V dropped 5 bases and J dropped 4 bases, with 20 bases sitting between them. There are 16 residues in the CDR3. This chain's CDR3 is CASSHQGGQEGETQYF. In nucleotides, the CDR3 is TGTGCCAGCAGTCATCAGGGTGGACAGGAGGGAGAGACCCAGTACTTC.

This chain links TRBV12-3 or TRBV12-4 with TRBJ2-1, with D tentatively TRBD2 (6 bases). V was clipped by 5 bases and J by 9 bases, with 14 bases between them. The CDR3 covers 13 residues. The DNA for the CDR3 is TGTGCCAGCAGTCCACCCCCCGGGGGTGAGCAGTTCTTC. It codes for CASSPPPGGEQFF.

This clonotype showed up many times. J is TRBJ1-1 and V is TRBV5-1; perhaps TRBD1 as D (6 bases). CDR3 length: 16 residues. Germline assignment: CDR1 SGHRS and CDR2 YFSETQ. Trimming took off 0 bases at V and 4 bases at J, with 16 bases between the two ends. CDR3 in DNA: TGCGCCAGCAGCTTGGCCCAGGGGCGCGGGACCACTGAAGCTTTCTTT. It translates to CASSLAQGRGTTEAFF.

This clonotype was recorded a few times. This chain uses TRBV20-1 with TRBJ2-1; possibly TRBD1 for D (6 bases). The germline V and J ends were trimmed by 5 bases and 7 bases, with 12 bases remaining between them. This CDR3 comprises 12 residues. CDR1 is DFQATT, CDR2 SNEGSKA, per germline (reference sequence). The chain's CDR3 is CSASLQGNEQFF. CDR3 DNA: TGCAGTGCTTCACTACAGGGAAATGAGCAGTTCTTC.

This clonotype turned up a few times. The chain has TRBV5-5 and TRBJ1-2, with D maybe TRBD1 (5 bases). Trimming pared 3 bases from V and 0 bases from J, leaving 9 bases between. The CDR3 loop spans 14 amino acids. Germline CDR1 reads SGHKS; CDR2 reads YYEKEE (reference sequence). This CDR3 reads CASSWDGANYGYTF. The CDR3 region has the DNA TGTGCCAGCAGCTGGGACGGGGCTAACTATGGCTACACCTTC.

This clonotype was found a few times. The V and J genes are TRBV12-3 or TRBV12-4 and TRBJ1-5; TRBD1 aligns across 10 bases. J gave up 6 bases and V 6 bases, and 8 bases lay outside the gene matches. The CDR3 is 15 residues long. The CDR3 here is CASRSGTGVSQPQHF. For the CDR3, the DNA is TGTGCCAGCAGGTCCGGGACAGGGGTTAGTCAGCCCCAGCATTTT.

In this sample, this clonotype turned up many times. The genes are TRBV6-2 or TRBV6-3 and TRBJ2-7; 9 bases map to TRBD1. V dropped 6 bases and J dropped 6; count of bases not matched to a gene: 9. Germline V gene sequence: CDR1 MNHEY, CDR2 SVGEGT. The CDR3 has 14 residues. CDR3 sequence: CASSETGTGLEQYF. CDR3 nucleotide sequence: TGTGCCAGCAGCGAGACCGGGACAGGGCTCGAGCAGTACTTC.

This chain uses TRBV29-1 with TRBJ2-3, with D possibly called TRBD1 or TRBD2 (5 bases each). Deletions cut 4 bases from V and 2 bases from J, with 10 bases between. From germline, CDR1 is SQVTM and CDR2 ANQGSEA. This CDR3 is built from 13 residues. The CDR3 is CSVAPGLTDTQYF. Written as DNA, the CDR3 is TGCAGCGTTGCCCCGGGGCTCACAGATACGCAGTATTTT.

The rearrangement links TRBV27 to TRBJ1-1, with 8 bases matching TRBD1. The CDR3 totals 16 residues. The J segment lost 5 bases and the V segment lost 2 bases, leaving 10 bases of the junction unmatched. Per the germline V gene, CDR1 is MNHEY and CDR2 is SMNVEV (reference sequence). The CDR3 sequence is CASSLTLGTGMTEAFF. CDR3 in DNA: TGTGCCAGCAGTTTAACCCTCGGGACAGGCATGACTGAAGCTTTCTTT.

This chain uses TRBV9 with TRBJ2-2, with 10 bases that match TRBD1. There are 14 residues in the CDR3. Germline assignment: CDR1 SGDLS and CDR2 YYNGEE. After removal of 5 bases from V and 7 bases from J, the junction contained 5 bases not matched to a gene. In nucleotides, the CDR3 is TGTGCCAGCAGACCGGGACAGGGGATCGGGGAGCTGTTTTTT. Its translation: CASRPGQGIGELFF.

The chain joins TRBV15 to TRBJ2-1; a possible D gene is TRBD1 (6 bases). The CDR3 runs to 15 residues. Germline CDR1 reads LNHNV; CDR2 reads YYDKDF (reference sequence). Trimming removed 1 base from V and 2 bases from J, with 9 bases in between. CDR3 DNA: TGTGCCACCAGCAGAGCCGGACAGCCCTACAATGAGCAGTTCTTC. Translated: CATSRAGQPYNEQFF.

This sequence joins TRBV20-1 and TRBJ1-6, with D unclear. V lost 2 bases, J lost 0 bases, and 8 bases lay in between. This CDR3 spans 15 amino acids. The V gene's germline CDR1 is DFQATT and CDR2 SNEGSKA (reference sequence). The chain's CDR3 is CSARRGSSYNSPLHF. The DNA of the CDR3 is TGCAGTGCTAGAAGAGGAAGCTCCTATAATTCACCCCTCCACTTT.

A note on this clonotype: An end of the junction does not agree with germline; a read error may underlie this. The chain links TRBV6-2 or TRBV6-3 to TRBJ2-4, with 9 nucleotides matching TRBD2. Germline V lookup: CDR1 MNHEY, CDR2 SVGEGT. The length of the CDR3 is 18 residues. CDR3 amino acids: CASSYRLAETSIKNNQYF. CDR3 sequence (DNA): TGTGCCAGCAGTTATCGACTAGCGGAGACCTCTATCAAAAACAATCAGTACTTC.